Below, 12 T cell receptor beta chains from the same sample are listed, as sequenced in a study of CD8 T cells in ankylosing spondylitis. The antigens these receptors bind are not known. TCRdb re-called the 5' RACE reads with MiXCR, one entry per CDR3 protein. This table holds about 440,000 distinct CDR3 sequences, 17% found once. Study-wide findings and caveats: There was a TCR beta motif, made of several highly homologous variants, that appeared characteristic of ankylosing spondylitis blood.

Sequenced: blood, either unsorted or a sorted T cell fraction (not recorded which). These receptors all stem from a male donor with ankylosing spondylitis.

This clonotype has just a few counts. This chain joins TRBV7-9 and TRBJ2-2; 7 bases map to TRBD2. The length of the CDR3 is 15 residues. V shed 7 bases and J 0 bases; nucleotides not matched to a gene: 5. Germline assignment: CDR1 SEHNR and CDR2 FQNEAQ (reference sequence). The CDR3 DNA is TGTGCCAGCACCCAGCGGGAAACGAACACCGGGGAGCTGTTTTTT. Its protein product is CASTQRETNTGELFF.

This clonotype appeared a few times. The CDR3 sequence is CASTRSSRPRDTQYF. Here the CDR3 DNA reads TGTGCCAGCACCCGCTCCTCTAGGCCCAGAGATACGCAGTATTTT. The chain is built from TRBV12-3 or TRBV12-4 and TRBJ2-3; D is uncertain. CDR3 length equals 15 residues. Trimming took off 7 bases at V and 5 bases at J, with 19 bases between the two ends.

This chain connects TRBV2 to TRBJ2-7; D possibly corresponds to TRBD1 (6 bases). The V and J ends lost 2 bases and 1 base respectively, with 12 bases between them. The CDR3 runs 15 residues. The germline V gene encodes CDR1 SNHLY and CDR2 FYNNEI. Written as DNA, the CDR3 is TGTGCCAGCAGTGAATTCAGGACAGAATCCTACGAGCAGTACTTC. Its translation is CASSEFRTESYEQYF.

There are many counts of this clonotype. The gene calls are TRBV6-1 and TRBJ1-5; D gene uncertain. The CDR3 is made up of 13 amino acids. Trimming stripped 6 bases from V and 7 bases from J, with 13 bases between. Germline values: CDR1 MNHNS, CDR2 SASEGT. The CDR3 region has the DNA TGTGCCAGCAGCGCGGATAAGGGACAGCCCCAGCATTTT. Translating it yields CASSADKGQPQHF.

The CDR3 loop reads CASSQLNRNTEAFF. CDR3 DNA: TGTGCCAGCAGCCAACTTAACAGAAACACTGAAGCTTTCTTT. The chain links TRBV6-1 to TRBJ1-1; D remains unclear. This CDR3 region has 14 residues. The germline V and J ends were trimmed by 6 bases and 2 bases, with 13 bases remaining between them. In germline, CDR1 is MNHNS, CDR2 SASEGT.

The rearrangement uses TRBV7-2 and TRBJ2-3, with a possible D match to TRBD2 (5 bases). Germline V gene lookup returns CDR1 SGHTA and CDR2 FQGNSA. The CDR3 is made up of 15 amino acids. With 1 base removed from V and 5 bases from J, the gap between germline ends came to 13 bases. The CDR3 loop reads CASSLEPGGGDTQYF. The DNA of the CDR3 is TGTGCCAGCAGCTTAGAGCCAGGAGGTGGAGATACGCAGTATTTT.

On this clonotype itself: A junction end diverges from the germline sequence, so it may reflect a read error. The chain links TRBV20-1 to TRBJ2-7; a possible D gene is TRBD2 (5 bases). The CDR3 spans 12 residues. Germline V lookup: CDR1 DFQATT, CDR2 SNEGSKA (reference sequence). In DNA, the CDR3 is TGCAGTGCTAGGCCGGGAACCTACGAGCGGTACTTC. Protein: CSARPGTYERYF.

This clonotype occurred many times. The chain joins TRBV9 to TRBJ2-1; D is undetermined. CDR1 and CDR2 (germline): SGDLS, YYNGEE. This CDR3 is 14 amino acids long. V lost 2 bases, J lost 0 bases, and 6 bases lay in between. CDR3 DNA sequence: TGTGCCAGCAGCGTCAGCAGCTCCTACAATGAGCAGTTCTTC. It is translated as CASSVSSSYNEQFF.

The sample holds a few counts of this clonotype. The chain uses TRBV20-1 and TRBJ2-5; D might be TRBD2 (5 bases). In germline, CDR1 is DFQATT, CDR2 SNEGSKA (reference sequence). The V end was cut by 3 bases, the J end by 5 bases, with 25 bases between. The CDR3 spans 17 residues. The CDR3 nucleotides are TGCAGTGCTAGTCTGTCCCCCGCTGGGCGGCCGGGGGAGACCCAGTACTTC. This translates into CSASLSPAGRPGETQYF.

The chain uses TRBV7-3 and TRBJ2-3, with 7 bases identical to TRBD2. Germline V gives CDR1 SGHTA, CDR2 FQGTGA. There are 17 residues in the CDR3. V was clipped by 5 bases and J by 4 bases; unmatched bases: 15. The CDR3 loop is CASSPTSGGSSPDTQYF. The CDR3 DNA reads TGTGCCAGCAGCCCCACGAGTGGCGGGAGCTCCCCAGATACGCAGTATTTT.

This clonotype was seen many times. The gene calls are TRBV5-1 and TRBJ2-7; D not certain. Germline V lookup: CDR1 SGHRS, CDR2 YFSETQ. The CDR3 is 14 residues long. V was clipped by 3 bases and J by 1 base, with 11 bases between them. CDR3 sequence reads: CASSSASRSYEQYF. CDR3 nucleotides: TGCGCCAGCAGCTCCGCCAGCCGTTCCTACGAGCAGTACTTC.

There are a few counts of this clonotype. The chain couples TRBV20-1 to TRBJ1-1; 7 nucleotides align to TRBD1. The germline V gene has CDR1 DFQATT and CDR2 SNEGSKA (reference sequence). This CDR3 region has 13 residues. Trimming at V came to 3 bases and at J to 1 base, leaving 2 bases not matched to a gene. In DNA, the CDR3 is TGCAGTGCTAGGGGACAGTCGAACACTGAAGCTTTCTTT. Translated, it gives CSARGQSNTEAFF.